The next 17 T cell receptor beta chains were all read from a single sample in a study of T cells after yellow fever vaccination. TCRdb re-called the 5' RACE reads with MiXCR, one entry per CDR3 protein. The sample carries 500,000 to 650,000 distinct CDR3 sequences, about 15% recorded once. This sample comprised PBMCs, obtained roughly 5 days after the first yellow fever vaccination. The receptors stem from a man aged 18 to 29 who received the YFV17D yellow fever vaccine.

The chain carries TRBV29-1 and TRBJ2-5; D is possibly TRBD2 (6 bases). The V gene's germline CDR1 is SQVTM and CDR2 ANQGSEA. Trimming left V 2 bases short and J 5 bases short, with 12 bases between. The CDR3 totals 13 residues. CDR3 protein: CSVELGGRETQYF. CDR3 sequence (DNA): TGCAGCGTTGAATTGGGTGGGAGGGAGACCCAGTACTTC.

Worth noting for this clonotype: One end of the junction fails to match germline, which may point to a read error. The chain joins TRBV7-7 to TRBJ2-2, with no clear D. Germline V CDR1 and CDR2: SSHAT, FNYEAQ (reference sequence). This CDR3 is 13 amino acids long. The CDR3 DNA is TGTGCTAGCAGCTCCCAATACACCGGGGAGCTGTTTTTT. Protein product: CASSSQYTGELFF.

This clonotype was counted only a few times. The chain has TRBV5-1 and TRBJ2-7; no firm D call. V was clipped by 2 bases and J by 5 bases, with 11 bases between them. From germline, CDR1 is SGHRS and CDR2 YFSETQ. The CDR3 covers 13 residues. CDR3 protein: CASSFFGLHEQYF. The CDR3 DNA is TGCGCCAGCAGCTTTTTCGGGCTCCACGAGCAGTACTTC.

This CDR3 reads CASSDLGVSGELFF. In DNA form, the CDR3 reads TGTGCCAGCAGCGACCTCGGGGTGTCCGGGGAGCTGTTTTTT. The gene calls are TRBV9 and TRBJ2-2; TRBD2 is a possible D gene (5 bases). Germline V lookup: CDR1 SGDLS, CDR2 YYNGEE. There are 14 residues in the CDR3. V lost 3 bases and J lost 6, with 12 bases in between.

The V call is TRBV12-3 or TRBV12-4, the J call TRBJ2-3; D possibly corresponds to TRBD1 (6 bases). V lost 8 bases to trimming and J lost 4 bases, with 22 bases between them. The CDR3 totals 16 residues. Here the CDR3 reads CASFPGTKFIADTQYF. The DNA for the CDR3 is TGTGCCAGCTTCCCCGGGACAAAATTCATCGCAGATACGCAGTATTTT.

In its sample, this clonotype was seen a few times. The J gene is TRBJ2-5, the V gene TRBV6-2 or TRBV6-3, with 12 bases lining up with TRBD2. This CDR3 contains 17 residues. The V gene end was trimmed by 2 bases and the J gene end by 2 bases; junction bases not matched to a gene: 6. In germline, CDR1 is MNHEY, CDR2 SVGEGT. The CDR3 loop reads CASSYGRTSGVQETQYF. CDR3 in DNA: TGTGCCAGCAGTTACGGAAGGACTAGCGGGGTACAAGAGACCCAGTACTTC.

This chain links TRBV20-1 with TRBJ2-7; possibly TRBD2 for D (5 bases). CDR1 and CDR2 from the germline V gene are DFQATT and SNEGSKA (reference sequence). The germline V and J ends were trimmed by 2 bases and 1 base, with 12 bases remaining between them. The CDR3 is 14 residues long. The CDR3 bases are TGCAGTGCTAGAATGGCGACTAATTCCTACGAGCAGTACTTC. Translation: CSARMATNSYEQYF.

The table lists this clonotype with a few counts. The chain couples TRBV2 to TRBJ2-3; 7 bases match TRBD1. The CDR3 is made up of 15 amino acids. V dropped 6 bases and J dropped 5; count of bases not matched to a gene: 11. Looked up from germline, CDR1 is SNHLY and CDR2 is FYNNEI. CDR3 loop: CASRTGLTRIDTQYF. The CDR3 coding sequence is TGTGCCAGCAGGACAGGGTTGACGAGGATAGATACGCAGTATTTT.

The V call is TRBV6-2 or TRBV6-3, the J call TRBJ2-7, with D perhaps matching TRBD2 (6 bases). This CDR3 comprises 15 residues. Deletions cut 7 bases from V and 0 bases from J, with 16 bases between. The germline V gene encodes CDR1 MNHEY and CDR2 SVGEGT. CDR3 region: CASIGGRPSSYEQYF. CDR3 nucleotide sequence: TGTGCCAGCATCGGGGGACGGCCGAGCTCCTACGAGCAGTACTTC.

The chain employs TRBV6-1 and TRBJ2-7; 7 nucleotides match TRBD1. The J segment lost 3 bases and the V segment lost 6 bases, leaving 11 bases of the junction unmatched. This CDR3 has 15 residues. From germline, CDR1 is MNHNS and CDR2 SASEGT. The CDR3: CASRLDREGDYEQYV. The CDR3 DNA reads as TGTGCCAGCAGGCTCGACAGGGAAGGTGACTACGAGCAGTACGTC.

CDR3: CASSLRGFVSSYNEQFF. For the CDR3, the DNA is TGTGCCAGCAGTTTAAGGGGCTTCGTCAGCTCCTACAATGAGCAGTTCTTC. This chain uses TRBV12-3 or TRBV12-4 with TRBJ2-1, with TRBD1 as a possible D gene (5 bases). V lost 2 bases to trimming and J lost 0 bases, with 14 bases between them. This CDR3 contains 17 residues.

The rearrangement uses TRBV13 and TRBJ2-1, with 8 nucleotides matching TRBD2. The CDR3 runs to 17 residues. Germline CDR1 PRHDT, CDR2 FYEKMQ (reference sequence). The junction had 10 bases not matched to a gene; V was cut back by 3 bases and J by 3 bases. The CDR3 nucleotides are TGTGCCAGCAGCTTTATGGGTAGCGGGGTCTTCTACAATGAGCAGTTCTTC. It encodes CASSFMGSGVFYNEQFF.

The chain carries TRBV4-2 and TRBJ2-5, with D possibly being TRBD1 or TRBD2 (5 bases each). The CDR3 runs 17 residues. Germline lookup yields CDR1 LGHNA and CDR2 YNFKEQ. V was cut by 4 bases and J by 3 bases, with 21 bases left in between. CDR3 in amino acids: CASSPQKESRGEETQYF. DNA of the CDR3: TGTGCCAGCAGCCCCCAAAAGGAGTCCAGAGGGGAAGAGACCCAGTACTTC.

The rearrangement uses TRBV6-2 or TRBV6-3 and TRBJ2-5, with 9 nucleotides matching TRBD1. CDR3 length: 13 residues. CDR1 MNHEY and CDR2 SVGEGT come from the germline V gene. After removal of 8 bases from V and 4 bases from J, the junction contained 5 bases not matched to a gene. As DNA, the CDR3 is TGTGCCAGCGCTCACAGGGGGCGAGAGACCCAGTACTTC. It translates to CASAHRGRETQYF.

The chain uses TRBV20-1 and TRBJ1-4; 7 nucleotides match TRBD1. J was trimmed by 3 bases and V by 6 bases; bases with no gene match: 10. The CDR3 runs to 15 residues. Per germline, CDR1 DFQATT and CDR2 SNEGSKA (reference sequence). The CDR3 reads CSAPLPTGANEKLFF. DNA of the CDR3: TGCAGTGCACCTCTTCCAACAGGGGCTAATGAAAAACTGTTTTTT.

A few counts support this clonotype. This chain uses TRBV7-2 with TRBJ2-2; perhaps TRBD2 as D (5 bases). This CDR3 is built from 14 residues. Germline values: CDR1 SGHTA, CDR2 FQGNSA. V lost 4 bases and J lost 1, with 7 bases in between. Here the CDR3 DNA reads TGTGCCAGCAGCTCCAGCGGGAACACCGGGGAGCTGTTTTTT. Its protein product is CASSSSGNTGELFF.

This clonotype has more than one count but fewer than ten. This chain connects TRBV15 to TRBJ1-2, with D maybe TRBD1 (6 bases). Germline CDR1 reads LNHNV; CDR2 reads YYDKDF (reference sequence). Trimming removed 3 bases at V and 5 bases at J, with 16 bases between. The CDR3 is made up of 15 amino acids. As DNA, the CDR3 is TGTGCCACCAGCAGCAGAGGGGGTGGAGGGTATGGCTACACCTTC. Its protein is CATSSRGGGGYGYTF.